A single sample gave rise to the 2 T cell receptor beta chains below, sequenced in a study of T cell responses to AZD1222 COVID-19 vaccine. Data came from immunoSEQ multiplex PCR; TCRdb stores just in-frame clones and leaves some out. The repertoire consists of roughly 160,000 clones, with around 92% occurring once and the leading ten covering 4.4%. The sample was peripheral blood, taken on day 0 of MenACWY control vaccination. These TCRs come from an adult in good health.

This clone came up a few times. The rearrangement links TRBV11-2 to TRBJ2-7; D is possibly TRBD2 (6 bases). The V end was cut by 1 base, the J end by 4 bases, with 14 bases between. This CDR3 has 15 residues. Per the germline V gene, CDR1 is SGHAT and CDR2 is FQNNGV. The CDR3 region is CASSLGRDSRYEQYF. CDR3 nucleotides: TGTGCCAGCAGCTTAGGTCGGGACTCTAGGTACGAGCAGTACTTC.

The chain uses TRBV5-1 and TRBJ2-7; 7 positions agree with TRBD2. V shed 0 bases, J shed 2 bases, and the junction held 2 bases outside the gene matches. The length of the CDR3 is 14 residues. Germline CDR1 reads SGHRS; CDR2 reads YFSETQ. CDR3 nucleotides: TGCGCCAGCAGCTTGGTCGGGAGGACCTACGAGCAGTACTTC. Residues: CASSLVGRTYEQYF.